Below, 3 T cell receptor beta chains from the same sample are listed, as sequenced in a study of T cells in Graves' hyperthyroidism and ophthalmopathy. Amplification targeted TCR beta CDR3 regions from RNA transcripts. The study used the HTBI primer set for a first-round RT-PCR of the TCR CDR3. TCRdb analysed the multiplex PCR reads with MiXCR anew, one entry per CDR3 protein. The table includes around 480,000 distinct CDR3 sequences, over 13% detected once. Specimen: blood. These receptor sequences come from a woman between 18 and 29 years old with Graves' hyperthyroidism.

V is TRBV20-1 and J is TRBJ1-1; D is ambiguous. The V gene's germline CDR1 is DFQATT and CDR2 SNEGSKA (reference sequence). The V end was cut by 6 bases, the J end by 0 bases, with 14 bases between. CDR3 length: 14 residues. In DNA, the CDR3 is TGCAGTGCCAAGTTGCCCGGGATGAACACTGAAGCTTTCTTT. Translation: CSAKLPGMNTEAFF.

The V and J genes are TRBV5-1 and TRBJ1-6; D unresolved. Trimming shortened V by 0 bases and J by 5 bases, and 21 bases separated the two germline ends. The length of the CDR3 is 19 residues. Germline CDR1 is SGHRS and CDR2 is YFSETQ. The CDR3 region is CASSLVPQQSGADNSPLHF. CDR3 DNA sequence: TGCGCCAGCAGCTTGGTGCCCCAACAGAGCGGTGCGGATAATTCACCCCTCCACTTT.

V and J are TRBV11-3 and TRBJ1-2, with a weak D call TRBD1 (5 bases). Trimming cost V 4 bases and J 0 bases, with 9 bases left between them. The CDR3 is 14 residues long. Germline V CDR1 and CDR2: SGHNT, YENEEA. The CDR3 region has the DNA TGTGCCAGCAGCTCCCGGACATCTAACTATGGCTACACCTTC. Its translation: CASSSRTSNYGYTF. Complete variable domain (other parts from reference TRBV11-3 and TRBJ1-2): EAGVVQSPRYKIIEKKQPVAFWCNPISGHNTLYWYLQNLGQGPELLIRYENEEAVDDSQLPKDRFSAERLKGVDSTLKIQPAELGDSAVYLCASSSRTSNYGYTFGSGTRLTVV.